This TCR beta chain was recovered during a study of post-analysis software for immune sequencing data. With regard to this clonotype: Its antigen remains unknown.

Tagging with unique molecular identifiers was a feature of the TCR beta cDNA libraries. MiXCR was run by TCRdb on the PCR reads, yielding one entry per CDR3 protein. The top ten clones hold 0.55% to 0.65% of a sample with roughly 730,000 distinct CDR3 sequences, roughly 30% of them seen once. Findings and limits, study-wide: Five or six TRBV segments were more frequent in patients than controls; TRBV5-6, TRBV5-1 and TRBV20-1 belonged to this group. Significantly lower normalized Chao1 diversity was seen in multiple sclerosis patients than in controls.

Germline CDR1 and CDR2: DFQATT and SNEGSKA (reference sequence). The CDR3 is made up of 15 amino acids. Trimming left V 6 bases short and J 0 bases short, with 16 bases between. The material sequenced was blood. The source of this sequence is a girl between 5 and 17 years old with multiple sclerosis. The gene calls are TRBV20-1 and TRBJ2-3; possible D gene TRBD1, 7 bases. This CDR3 reads CSAPEGATSTDTQYF. CDR3 nucleotide sequence: TGCAGTGCGCCGGAGGGGGCGACTAGCACAGATACGCAGTATTTT.